The 16 T cell receptor beta chains listed next were all sequenced from one sample in a study of beta chain features in type 1 diabetes. Every bit of the isolated RNA underwent reverse transcription, so sequencing read expressed TCRB transcripts. TCRdb's copy holds only in-frame clones and misses some; the assay was immunoSEQ multiplex PCR. The repertoire has 110,000 to 150,000 clones, about 10% of them found once; the top ten carry around 0.63%. Sequences were obtained from central memory CD4+ T cells from blood. These receptors all come from a man aged 18 to 35 in good health.

Points on this clone: The identical CDR3 is also encoded by other nucleotide sequences in the sample. The V and J genes are TRBV4-1 and TRBJ2-5; TRBD1 aligns across 7 bases. Germline CDR1 and CDR2: MGHRA and YSYEKL. The CDR3 spans 13 residues. V shed 1 base and J 5 bases; nucleotides not matched to a gene: 1. The CDR3 reads CASSQGRGETQYF. In DNA, the CDR3 is TGCGCCAGCAGCCAAGGCAGGGGGGAGACCCAGTACTTC.

In this sample, this clone turned up a few times. The gene calls are TRBV4-1 and TRBJ1-2; 7 bases agree with TRBD1. With 3 bases clipped from V and 2 bases from J, the junction kept 3 bases outside the gene matches. Germline loops: CDR1 MGHRA, CDR2 YSYEKL. This CDR3 has 14 residues. CDR3 protein: CASSHPQGNYGYTF. DNA for the CDR3: TGCGCCAGCAGCCACCCACAGGGGAACTATGGCTACACCTTC.

This clone has a count of ten or more. The V call is TRBV29-1, the J call TRBJ2-7; tentatively, D is TRBD2 (5 bases). Germline V CDR1 and CDR2: SQVTM, ANQGSEA. CDR3 length: 12 amino acids. Trimming removed 5 bases at V and 4 bases at J, with 12 bases between. The CDR3, as DNA: TGCAGCGTTAAGGACGAGGGATACGAGCAGTACTTC. This encodes CSVKDEGYEQYF.

V usage is TRBV7-8 and J usage is TRBJ2-1, with 8 nucleotides matching TRBD2. The CDR3 runs to 14 residues. Germline V lookup: CDR1 SGHVS, CDR2 FQNEAQ. V trimming: 4 bases; J trimming: 7 bases; junction bases outside the gene matches: 6. The CDR3 reads CASSSSGGRNEQFF. DNA of the CDR3: TGTGCCAGCAGCTCTTCGGGGGGGAGGAATGAGCAGTTCTTC.

This clone has only a few counts. The V gene is TRBV7-2, the J gene TRBJ1-1; D ambiguous. The CDR3 covers 16 residues. In germline, CDR1 is SGHTA, CDR2 FQGNSA. V lost 2 bases, J lost 4 bases, and 17 bases lay in between. The CDR3 reads CASSLLMIRLGTEAFF. The DNA of the CDR3 is TGTGCCAGCAGCTTATTAATGATCCGTCTCGGCACTGAAGCTTTCTTT.

The J gene is TRBJ1-6, the V gene TRBV30; D gene ambiguous. The length of the CDR3 is 15 residues. Germline V gene sequence: CDR1 GTSNPN, CDR2 SVGIG (reference sequence). V was shortened by 2 bases and J by 3 bases, with 11 bases between the two germline ends. The CDR3 reads CAWSTSNYYNSPLHF. DNA of the CDR3: TGTGCCTGGAGTACCAGTAACTACTATAATTCACCCCTCCACTTT.

This clone was detected a few times. The V and J genes are TRBV29-1 and TRBJ1-2; 8 nucleotides line up with TRBD1. The germline CDR1 and CDR2 sequences are SQVTM and ANQGSEA. V was clipped by 6 bases and J by 5 bases; unmatched bases: 8. CDR3 length: 13 amino acids. This CDR3 is CSVTRTGQYGYTF. The CDR3, as DNA: TGCAGCGTCACCAGGACAGGGCAGTATGGCTACACCTTC.

The rearrangement joins TRBV5-1 to TRBJ1-6; D is perhaps TRBD1 (6 bases). The CDR3 extends over 16 amino acids. The germline gives CDR1 SGHRS, CDR2 YFSETQ. The V gene lost 4 bases and the J gene lost 2 bases, with 13 bases spanning the gap. The CDR3 DNA is TGCGCCAGCAGCCCGGGGGGCGCGACCTATAATTCACCCCTCCACTTT. This gives the protein CASSPGGATYNSPLHF.

This clone came up a few times. V is TRBV7-9 and J is TRBJ1-1; no clear D. Trimming left V 1 base short and J 2 bases short, with 11 bases between. The germline gives CDR1 SEHNR, CDR2 FQNEAQ (reference sequence). This CDR3 is built from 15 residues. Here the CDR3 DNA reads TGTGCCAGCAGCTTAGACAGCAGAACTAACACTGAAGCTTTCTTT. This codes for CASSLDSRTNTEAFF.

The chain couples TRBV18 to TRBJ1-4, with TRBD1 as a possible D gene (5 bases). Germline CDR1 is KGHSH and CDR2 is LQKENI. The CDR3 contains 15 residues. The V and J ends lost 5 bases and 7 bases respectively, with 17 bases between them. The CDR3 spells CASSSTGEGSEKLFF. The DNA of the CDR3 is TGTGCCAGCTCATCCACCGGGGAGGGGAGTGAAAAACTGTTTTTT.

This sequence joins TRBV7-2 and TRBJ2-2; TRBD1 matches at 7 bases. CDR3 length: 13 residues. The V and J ends lost 3 bases and 6 bases, in that order; junction bases with no gene match: 1. The germline CDR1 and CDR2 sequences are SGHTA and FQGNSA. The CDR3 nucleotides read TGTGCCAGCAGCTTCCAGGGGGCCGGGGAGCTGTTTTTT. As protein: CASSFQGAGELFF.

This clone has just a few counts. The chain joins TRBV7-6 to TRBJ2-1, with D perhaps TRBD2 (6 bases). V lost 4 bases and J lost 9, with 10 bases in between. Germline values: CDR1 SGHVS, CDR2 FNYEAQ. The CDR3 covers 12 residues. DNA of the CDR3: TGTGCCAGCAGCTCACTAGCTGGTGAGCAGTTCTTC. Translating it yields CASSSLAGEQFF.

V gene TRBV27 combines with J gene TRBJ2-3, with 11 bases identical to TRBD2. Trimming removed 7 bases from V and 8 bases from J; junction bases left unmatched: 17. The CDR3 is made up of 17 amino acids. Germline CDR1 is MNHEY and CDR2 is SMNVEV (reference sequence). CDR3 sequence reads: CASTDPLAGGAMGTQYF. The CDR3, as DNA: TGTGCCAGCACCGATCCTCTAGCGGGGGGAGCAATGGGTACGCAGTATTTT.

The rearrangement uses TRBV7-9 and TRBJ2-1; TRBD2 matches at 11 bases. The CDR3 runs to 16 residues. Germline lookup yields CDR1 SEHNR and CDR2 FQNEAQ (reference sequence). Trimming at V came to 4 bases and at J to 8 bases, leaving 10 bases not matched to a gene. The CDR3 spells CASSSLAGGKWDEQFF. The CDR3 nucleotides are TGTGCCAGCAGCTCCTTAGCGGGGGGGAAGTGGGATGAGCAGTTCTTC.

This clone appeared a few times. This chain joins TRBV25-1 and TRBJ2-7; 9 nucleotides align to TRBD1. The CDR3 length is 16 residues. V trimming: 6 bases; J trimming: 6 bases; junction bases outside the gene matches: 15. Germline values: CDR1 MGHDK, CDR2 SYGVNS. CDR3 residues: CASRASTGTGNPEQYF. The CDR3 bases are TGTGCCAGCAGAGCTTCAACCGGGACAGGGAATCCCGAGCAGTACTTC.

This clone showed up just a few times. The chain recombines TRBV7-2 with TRBJ1-5; 7 positions agree with TRBD1. Germline CDR1 reads SGHTA; CDR2 reads FQGNSA. The CDR3 is 13 residues long. V shed 5 bases and J 6 bases; nucleotides not matched to a gene: 4. In DNA, the CDR3 is TGTGCCAGCAGCCCCGACAGGGTTCAGCCCCAGCATTTT. Translation: CASSPDRVQPQHF.